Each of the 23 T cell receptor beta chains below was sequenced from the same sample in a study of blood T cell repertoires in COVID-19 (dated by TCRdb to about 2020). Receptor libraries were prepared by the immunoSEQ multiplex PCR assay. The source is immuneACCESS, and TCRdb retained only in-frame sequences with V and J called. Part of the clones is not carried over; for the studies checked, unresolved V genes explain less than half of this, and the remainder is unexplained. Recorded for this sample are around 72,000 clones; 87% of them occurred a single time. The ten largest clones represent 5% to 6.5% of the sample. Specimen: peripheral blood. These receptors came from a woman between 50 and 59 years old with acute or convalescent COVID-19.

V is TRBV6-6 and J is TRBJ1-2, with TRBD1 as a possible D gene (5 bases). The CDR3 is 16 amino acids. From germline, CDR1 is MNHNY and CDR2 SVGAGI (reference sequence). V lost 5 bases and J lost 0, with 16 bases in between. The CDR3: CASSPIVRGANYGYTF. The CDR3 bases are TGTGCCAGCAGTCCGATAGTACGGGGGGCTAACTATGGCTACACCTTC.

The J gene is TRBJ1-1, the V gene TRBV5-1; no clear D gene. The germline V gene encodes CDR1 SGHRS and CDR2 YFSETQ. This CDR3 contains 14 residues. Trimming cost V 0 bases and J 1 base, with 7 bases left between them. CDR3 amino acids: CASSLDPSNTEAFF. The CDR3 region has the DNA TGCGCCAGCAGCTTGGATCCCTCGAACACTGAAGCTTTCTTT.

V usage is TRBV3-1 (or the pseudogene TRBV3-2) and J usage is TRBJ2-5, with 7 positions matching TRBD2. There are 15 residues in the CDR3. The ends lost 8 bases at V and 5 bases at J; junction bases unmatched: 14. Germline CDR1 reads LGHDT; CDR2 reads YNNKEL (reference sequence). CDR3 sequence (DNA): TGTGCCAGCCACGGGGCCAGCGGGGAGGCGGAGACCCAGTACTTC. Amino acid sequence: CASHGASGEAETQYF.

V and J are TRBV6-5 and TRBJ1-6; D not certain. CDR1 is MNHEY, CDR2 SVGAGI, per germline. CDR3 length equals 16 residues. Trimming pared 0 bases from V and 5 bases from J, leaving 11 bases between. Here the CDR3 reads CASSYSYTNNNSPLHF. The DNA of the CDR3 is TGTGCCAGCAGTTACTCTTACACGAACAATAATTCACCCCTCCACTTT.

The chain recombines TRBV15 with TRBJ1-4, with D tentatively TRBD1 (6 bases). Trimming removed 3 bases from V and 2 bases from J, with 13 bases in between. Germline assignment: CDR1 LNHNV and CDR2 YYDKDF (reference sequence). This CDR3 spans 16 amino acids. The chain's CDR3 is CATSSNLGATNEKLFF. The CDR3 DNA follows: TGTGCCACCAGCAGTAATCTGGGGGCTACTAATGAAAAACTGTTTTTT.

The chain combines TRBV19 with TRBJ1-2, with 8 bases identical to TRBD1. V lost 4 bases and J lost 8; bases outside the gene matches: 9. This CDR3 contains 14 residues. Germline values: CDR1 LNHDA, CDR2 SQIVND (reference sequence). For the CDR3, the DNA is TGTGCCAGTAGTACGAGAGGACAGGGCTCGGGCTACACCTTC. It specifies CASSTRGQGSGYTF.

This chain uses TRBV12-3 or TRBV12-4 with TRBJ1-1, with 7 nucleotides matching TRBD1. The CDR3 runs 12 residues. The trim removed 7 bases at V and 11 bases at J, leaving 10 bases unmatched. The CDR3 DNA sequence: TGTGCCAGCACCCCCCAGGGGGTGCGGGCTTTCTTT. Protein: CASTPQGVRAFF.

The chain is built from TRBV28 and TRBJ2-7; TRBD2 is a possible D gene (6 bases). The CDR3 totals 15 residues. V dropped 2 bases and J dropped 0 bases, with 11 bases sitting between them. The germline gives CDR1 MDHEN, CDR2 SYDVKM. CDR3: CASSLMAGSSYEQYF. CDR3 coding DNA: TGTGCCAGCAGTTTAATGGCGGGGAGCTCCTACGAGCAGTACTTC.

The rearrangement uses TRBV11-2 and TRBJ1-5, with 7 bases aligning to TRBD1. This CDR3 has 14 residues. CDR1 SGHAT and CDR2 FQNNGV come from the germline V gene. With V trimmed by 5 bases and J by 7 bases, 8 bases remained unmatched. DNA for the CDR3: TGTGCCAGCAGCGCGACAGGGCACGACCAGCCCCAGCATTTT. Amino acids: CASSATGHDQPQHF.

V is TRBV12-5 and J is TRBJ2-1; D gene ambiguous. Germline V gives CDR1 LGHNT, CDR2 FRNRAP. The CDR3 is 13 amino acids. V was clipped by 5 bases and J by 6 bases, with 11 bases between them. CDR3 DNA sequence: TGTGCTAGTGGTCAGATCCCGGGCAATGAGCAGTTCTTC. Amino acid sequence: CASGQIPGNEQFF.

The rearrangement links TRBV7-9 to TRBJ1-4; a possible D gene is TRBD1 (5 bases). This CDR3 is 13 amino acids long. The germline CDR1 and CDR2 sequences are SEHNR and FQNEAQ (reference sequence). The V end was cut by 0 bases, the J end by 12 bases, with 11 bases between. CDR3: CASSLASGRELFF. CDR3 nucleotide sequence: TGTGCCAGCAGCTTAGCATCAGGGAGGGAACTGTTTTTT.

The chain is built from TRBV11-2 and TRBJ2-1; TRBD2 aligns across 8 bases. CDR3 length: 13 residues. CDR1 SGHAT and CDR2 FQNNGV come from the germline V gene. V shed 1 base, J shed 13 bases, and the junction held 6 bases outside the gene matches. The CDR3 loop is CASSLGSAGGQFF. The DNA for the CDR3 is TGTGCCAGCAGCTTAGGGTCGGCGGGAGGACAGTTCTTC.

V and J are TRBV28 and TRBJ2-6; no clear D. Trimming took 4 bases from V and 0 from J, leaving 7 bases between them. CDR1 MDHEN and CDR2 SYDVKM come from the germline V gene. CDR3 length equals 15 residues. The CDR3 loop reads CASSSRFSGANVLTF. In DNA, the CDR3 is TGTGCCAGCAGTTCCAGGTTCTCTGGGGCCAACGTCCTGACTTTC.

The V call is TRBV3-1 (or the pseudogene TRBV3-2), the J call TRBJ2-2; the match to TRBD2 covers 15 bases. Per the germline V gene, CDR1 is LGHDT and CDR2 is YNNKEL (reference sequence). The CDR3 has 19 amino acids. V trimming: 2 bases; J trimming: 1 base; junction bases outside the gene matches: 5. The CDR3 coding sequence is TGTGCCAGCAGCCAACTCGGGACTAGCGGGGGGTTGAACACCGGGGAGCTGTTTTTT. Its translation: CASSQLGTSGGLNTGELFF.

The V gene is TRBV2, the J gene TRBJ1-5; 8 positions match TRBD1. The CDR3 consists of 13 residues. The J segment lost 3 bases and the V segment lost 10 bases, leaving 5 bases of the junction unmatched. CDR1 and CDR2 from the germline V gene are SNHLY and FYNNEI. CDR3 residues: CATKDRDNQPQHF. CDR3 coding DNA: TGTGCCACCAAGGACAGGGACAATCAGCCCCAGCATTTT.

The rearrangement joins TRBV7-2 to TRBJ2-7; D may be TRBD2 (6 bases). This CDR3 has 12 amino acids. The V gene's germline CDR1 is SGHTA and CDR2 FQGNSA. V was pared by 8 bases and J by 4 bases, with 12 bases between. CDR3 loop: CASGAGYYEQYF. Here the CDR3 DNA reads TGTGCCAGCGGGGCGGGATATTACGAGCAGTACTTC.

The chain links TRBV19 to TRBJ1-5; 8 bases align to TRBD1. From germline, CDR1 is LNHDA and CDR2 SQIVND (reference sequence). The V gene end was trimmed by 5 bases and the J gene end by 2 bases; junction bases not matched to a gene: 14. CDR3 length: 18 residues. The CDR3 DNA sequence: TGTGCCAGTAGTGACTTGACAGGGGCTATTATTGGCAATCAGCCCCAGCATTTT. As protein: CASSDLTGAIIGNQPQHF. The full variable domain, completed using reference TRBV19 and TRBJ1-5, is DGGITQSPKYLFRKEGQNVTLSCEQNLNHDAMYWYRQDPGQGLRLIYYSQIVNDFQKGDIAEGYSVSREKKESFPLTVTSAQKNPTAFYLCASSDLTGAIIGNQPQHFGDGTRLSIL.

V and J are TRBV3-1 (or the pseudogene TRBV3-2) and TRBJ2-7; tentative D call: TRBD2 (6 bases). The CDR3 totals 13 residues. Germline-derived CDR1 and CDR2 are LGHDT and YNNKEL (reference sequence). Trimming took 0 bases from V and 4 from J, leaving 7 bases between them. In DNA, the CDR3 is TGTGCCAGCAGCCAAGAAAGCGGGTACGAGCAGTACTTC. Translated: CASSQESGYEQYF.

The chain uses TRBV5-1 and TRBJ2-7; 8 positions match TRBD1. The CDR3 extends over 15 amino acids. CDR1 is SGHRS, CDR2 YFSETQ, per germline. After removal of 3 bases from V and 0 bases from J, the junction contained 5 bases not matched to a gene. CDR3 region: CASSWGDRSSYEQYF. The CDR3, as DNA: TGCGCCAGCAGCTGGGGGGACAGGAGCTCCTACGAGCAGTACTTC.

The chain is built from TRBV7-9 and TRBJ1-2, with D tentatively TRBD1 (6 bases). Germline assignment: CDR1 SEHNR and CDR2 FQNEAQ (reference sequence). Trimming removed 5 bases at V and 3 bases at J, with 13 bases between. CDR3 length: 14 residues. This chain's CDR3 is CASSQRDIYYGYTF. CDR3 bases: TGTGCCAGCAGCCAGCGGGACATCTACTATGGCTACACCTTC.

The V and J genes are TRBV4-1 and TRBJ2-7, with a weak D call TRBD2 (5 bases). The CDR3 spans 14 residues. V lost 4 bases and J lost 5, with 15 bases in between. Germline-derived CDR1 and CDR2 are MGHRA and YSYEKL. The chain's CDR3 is CASSPVKAVHEQYF. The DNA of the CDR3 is TGCGCCAGCAGCCCTGTAAAAGCGGTCCACGAGCAGTACTTC.

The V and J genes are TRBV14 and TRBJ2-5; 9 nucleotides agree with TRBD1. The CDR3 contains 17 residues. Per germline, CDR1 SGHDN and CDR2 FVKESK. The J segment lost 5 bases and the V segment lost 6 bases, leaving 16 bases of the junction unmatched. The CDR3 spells CASSHEQDDRGLETQYF. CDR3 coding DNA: TGTGCCAGCAGTCACGAGCAAGATGACAGGGGGTTGGAGACCCAGTACTTC.

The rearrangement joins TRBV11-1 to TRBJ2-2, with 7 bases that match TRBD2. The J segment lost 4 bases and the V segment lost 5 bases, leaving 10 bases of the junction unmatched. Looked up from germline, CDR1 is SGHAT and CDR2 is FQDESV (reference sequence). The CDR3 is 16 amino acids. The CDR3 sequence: CASSPNGGLRTGELFF. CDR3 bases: TGTGCCAGCAGCCCAAACGGGGGACTACGCACCGGGGAGCTGTTTTTT.